A single sample gave rise to the 10 T cell receptor beta chains below, sequenced in a study of blood T cell repertoires in COVID-19. Sequenced by immunoSEQ multiplex PCR; TCRdb stores in-frame clones only, minus some. The sample gives about 52,000 clones, roughly 91% of which show up once; roughly 10% is in the top ten. Specimen: peripheral blood. The source of these receptors is an elderly man with active or convalescent COVID-19.

V gene TRBV4-3 combines with J gene TRBJ2-7; D ambiguous. The CDR3 spans 14 residues. V gave up 1 base and J gave up 6 bases, with 13 bases separating them. CDR1 is LGHNA, CDR2 YSLEER, per germline. DNA for the CDR3: TGCGCCAGCAGCCAAGCTAATCGAATCGGCGAGCAGTACTTC. Residues: CASSQANRIGEQYF.

The rearrangement links TRBV2 to TRBJ1-5; TRBD1 is a possible D gene (6 bases). Trimming pared 6 bases from V and 4 bases from J, leaving 13 bases between. The CDR3 runs to 14 residues. Germline loops: CDR1 SNHLY, CDR2 FYNNEI. CDR3 DNA sequence: TGTGCCAGCAGACCTAGGACAGTGAATCAGCCCCAGCATTTT. Its translation: CASRPRTVNQPQHF.

The rearrangement links TRBV6-5 to TRBJ2-2; tentatively, D is TRBD1 (5 bases). The CDR3 consists of 14 residues. Germline V gene lookup returns CDR1 MNHEY and CDR2 SVGAGI. V was clipped by 5 bases and J by 6 bases, with 13 bases between them. CDR3 DNA sequence: TGTGCCAGCAGTCTTCAGGGTGGCGCCGGGGAGCTGTTTTTT. Translation: CASSLQGGAGELFF.

The V gene is TRBV19, the J gene TRBJ2-2; D perhaps matches TRBD1 (6 bases). Germline CDR1 and CDR2: LNHDA and SQIVND (reference sequence). V was clipped by 6 bases and J by 5 bases, with 13 bases between them. This CDR3 has 14 amino acids. CDR3 bases: TGTGCCAGTAGAAGGCTACAGGGTACCGGGGAGCTGTTTTTT. This encodes CASRRLQGTGELFF. The variable domain in full, with the rest retrieved from reference TRBV19 and TRBJ2-2, is DGGITQSPKYLFRKEGQNVTLSCEQNLNHDAMYWYRQDPGQGLRLIYYSQIVNDFQKGDIAEGYSVSREKKESFPLTVTSAQKNPTAFYLCASRRLQGTGELFFGEGSRLTVL.

This rearrangement joins TRBV6-5 to TRBJ2-5; TRBD1 matches 8 bases. The CDR3 is 13 residues long. V trimming: 8 bases; J trimming: 2 bases; junction bases outside the gene matches: 4. The germline CDR1 and CDR2 sequences are MNHEY and SVGAGI. The CDR3 nucleotides read TGTGCCAGCCGCAGGGGGCTTCAAGAGACCCAGTACTTC. It codes for CASRRGLQETQYF.

The V and J genes are TRBV28 and TRBJ2-4; 9 bases line up with TRBD1. The CDR3 has 16 amino acids. J lost 0 bases, V lost 4 bases, and 4 bases had no gene match. In germline, CDR1 is MDHEN, CDR2 SYDVKM. The CDR3 is CASSSPTGGAKNIQYF. The CDR3 DNA reads TGTGCCAGCAGTTCGCCGACAGGGGGAGCCAAAAACATTCAGTACTTC.

V usage is TRBV7-2 and J usage is TRBJ2-1, with 8 bases identical to TRBD2. V was clipped by 2 bases and J by 7 bases; unmatched bases: 10. The CDR3 loop spans 16 amino acids. Looked up from germline, CDR1 is SGHTA and CDR2 is FQGNSA. The CDR3 is CASSLIGGRGGNEQFF. DNA for the CDR3: TGTGCCAGCAGCTTAATTGGGGGCCGGGGGGGTAATGAGCAGTTCTTC.

As DNA, the CDR3 is TGTGCCAGTAGCCAGCGGGCCCCCAATGAGCAGTTCTTC. Protein sequence: CASSQRAPNEQFF. The chain carries TRBV19 and TRBJ2-1; D is possibly TRBD2 (6 bases). The V gene lost 6 bases and the J gene lost 6 bases, with 12 bases spanning the gap. The CDR3 is 13 amino acids. Germline V CDR1 and CDR2: LNHDA, SQIVND (reference sequence).

A single count supports this clone. The chain couples TRBV24-1 to TRBJ2-5; D remains unclear. CDR3 length: 11 residues. Germline assignment: CDR1 KGHDR and CDR2 SFDVKD. Deletions cut 7 bases from V and 4 bases from J, with 6 bases between. The CDR3 DNA follows: TGTGCCACCAGGCCGAGAGAGACCCAGTACTTC. Translating gives CATRPRETQYF.

This chain uses TRBV9 with TRBJ2-1, with D possibly TRBD2 on 6 matching bases. CDR1 SGDLS and CDR2 YYNGEE come from the germline V gene. This CDR3 is built from 14 residues. The V gene lost 2 bases and the J gene lost 9 bases, with 15 bases spanning the gap. CDR3 amino acids: CASSVDLASGEQFF. CDR3 in DNA: TGTGCCAGCAGCGTCGACCTAGCGAGCGGTGAGCAGTTCTTC.